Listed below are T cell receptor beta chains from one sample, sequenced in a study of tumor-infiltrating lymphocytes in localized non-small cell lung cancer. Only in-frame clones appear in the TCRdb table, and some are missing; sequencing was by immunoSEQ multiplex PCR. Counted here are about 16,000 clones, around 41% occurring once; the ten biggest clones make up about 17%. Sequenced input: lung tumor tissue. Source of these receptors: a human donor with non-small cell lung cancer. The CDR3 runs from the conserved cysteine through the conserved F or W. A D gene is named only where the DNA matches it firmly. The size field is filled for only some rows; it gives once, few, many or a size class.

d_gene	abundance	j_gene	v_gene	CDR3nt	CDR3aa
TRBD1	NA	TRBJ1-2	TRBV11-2	TGTGCCAGCAGCTTAGATGGAGGGACAGGCCCCTATGGCTACACCTTC	CASSLDGGTGPYGYTF
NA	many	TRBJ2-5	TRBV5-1	TGCGCCAGCAGCTTGGGGGGGCAAGAGACCCAGTACTTC	CASSLGGQETQYF
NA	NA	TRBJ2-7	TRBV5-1	TGCGCCAGCAGCTTTACTGCAGGGGCTTCCTACGAGCAGTACTTC	CASSFTAGASYEQYF
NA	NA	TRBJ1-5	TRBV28	TGTGCCAGCAGCCTGAGACTAAATAGCAATCAGCCCCAGCATTTT	CASSLRLNSNQPQHF
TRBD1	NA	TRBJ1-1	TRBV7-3	TGTGCCAGCAGCTTAAGGTTAGGCAGGGGGCCGGGTACTGAAGCTTTCTTT	CASSLRLGRGPGTEAFF
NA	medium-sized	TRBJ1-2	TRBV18	TGTGCCAGCTCACCAGACGGGACCAGGGGCTACACCTTC	CASSPDGTRGYTF
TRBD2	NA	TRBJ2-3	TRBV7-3	TGTGCCAGCAGCCAGCGGGGAGGGAGGTGGGATACGCAGTATTTT	CASSQRGGRWDTQYF
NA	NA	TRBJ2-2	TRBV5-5	TGTGCCAGCAGCTTCCGGCTAGAGAACACCGGGGAGCTGTTTTTT	CASSFRLENTGELFF
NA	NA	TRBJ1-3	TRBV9	TGTGCCAGCAGCGTAGTGGGGTCGAGCTCTGGAAACACCATATATTTT	CASSVVGSSSGNTIYF
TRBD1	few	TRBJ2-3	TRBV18	TGTGCCAGCTCACCACAAAGGGGGACAGGTCCCACAGATACGCAGTATTTT	CASSPQRGTGPTDTQYF
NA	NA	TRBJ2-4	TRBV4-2	TGTGCCAGCAGCCCCCCAGGGGGGCCGGCAAAAAACATTCAGTACTTC	CASSPPGGPAKNIQYF
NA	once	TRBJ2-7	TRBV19	TGTGCCAGTCTATACCTCGGGGAGCAGTACTTC	CASLYLGEQYF
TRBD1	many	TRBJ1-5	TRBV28	TGTGCCAGCTGCACAGGGGATAGCAATCAGCCCCAGCATTTT	CASCTGDSNQPQHF
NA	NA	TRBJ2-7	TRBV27	TGTGCCAGCAGTCAGGACCGCCACGAGCAGTACTTC	CASSQDRHEQYF
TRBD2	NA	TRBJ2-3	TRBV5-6	TGTGCCAGCAGCGGACCGGGACTAGCGGCCACAGATACGCAGTATTTT	CASSGPGLAATDTQYF
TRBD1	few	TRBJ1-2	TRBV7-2	TGTGCCAGCAGCTTGGGGACAGGGGGCGTCTATGGCTACACCTTC	CASSLGTGGVYGYTF
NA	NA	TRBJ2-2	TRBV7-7	TGTGCCAGCAGCTTAGTTTCGGGGGCCGGGGAGCTGTTTTTT	CASSLVSGAGELFF
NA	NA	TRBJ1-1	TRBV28	TGTGCCAGCAGTTTATTCCCTGAAGCTTTCTTT	CASSLFPEAFF
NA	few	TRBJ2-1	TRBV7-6	TGTGCCAGCAGCCAACAGGCAGGGAGTCGTGCTGAGCAGTTCTTC	CASSQQAGSRAEQFF
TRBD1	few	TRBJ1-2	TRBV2	TGTGCCGCCAGCAGGGGGGAGCGCCGCTATGGCTACACCTTC	CAASRGERRYGYTF
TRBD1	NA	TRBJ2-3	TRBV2	TGTGCCAGCAGCCTCTGGACAGGGGGCGGCGCAGATACGCAGTATTTT	CASSLWTGGGADTQYF
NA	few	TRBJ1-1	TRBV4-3	TGCGCCAGCAGCCGCACTCCCGAGGGCACTGAAGCTTTCTTT	CASSRTPEGTEAFF
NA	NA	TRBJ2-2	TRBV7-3	TGTGCCACAGGGACGACCGCCGGGGAGCTGTTTTTT	CATGTTAGELFF
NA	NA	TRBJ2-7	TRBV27	TGTGCCAGCAGTTTATCCGGGACGGCCTTATGGGAGCAGTACTTC	CASSLSGTALWEQYF
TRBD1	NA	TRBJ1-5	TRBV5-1	TGCGCCAGCAGCTGTATGGAGGGGGCCTGGGGTTGTAGGAGCAATCAGCCCCAGCATTTT	CASSCMEGAWGCRSNQPQHF
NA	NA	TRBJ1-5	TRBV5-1	TGCGCCAGCAGCTTGGAGGGGACAAACAATCAGCCCCAGCATTTT	CASSLEGTNNQPQHF
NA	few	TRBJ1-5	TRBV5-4	TGTGCCAGCAGCTTGGGAAATCAGCCCCAGCATTTT	CASSLGNQPQHF
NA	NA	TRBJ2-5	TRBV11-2	TGTGCCAGCAGCTTGATTGTCAGGCAAGAGACCCAGTACTTC	CASSLIVRQETQYF
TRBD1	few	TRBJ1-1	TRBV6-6	TGTGCCAGCGCTAGACAGGGGGCAGGAACTGAAGCTTTCTTT	CASARQGAGTEAFF
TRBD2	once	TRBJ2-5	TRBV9	TGTGCCAGCAGCGTAGCAGCGGGGCAAGAGACCCAGTACTTC	CASSVAAGQETQYF
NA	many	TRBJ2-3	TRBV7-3	TGTGCCAGCAGCTTAAGGTTGGGAGGAGCTAGCACAGATACGCAGTATTTT	CASSLRLGGASTDTQYF
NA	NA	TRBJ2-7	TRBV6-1	TGTGCCAGCAGCCAGCGTAGTCTCTACGAGCAGTACTTC	CASSQRSLYEQYF
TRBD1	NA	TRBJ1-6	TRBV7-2	TGTGCCAGCAGGGCACCGGGACAGCTCAATTCACCCCTCCACTTT	CASRAPGQLNSPLHF
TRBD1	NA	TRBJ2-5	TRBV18	TGTGCCAGCTCACTCAGACAGGGGTTTCGCGATGAGACCCAGTACTTC	CASSLRQGFRDETQYF
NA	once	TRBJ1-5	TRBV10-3	TGTGCCATCGGCCGGCCCGAGGCGGGTCAGCCCCAGCATTTT	CAIGRPEAGQPQHF
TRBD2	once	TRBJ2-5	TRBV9	TGTGCCAGCAGCGTAGCCGCTAGCGGGGCAGAGACCCAGTACTTC	CASSVAASGAETQYF
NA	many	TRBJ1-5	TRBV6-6	TGTGCCAGCAGTTACTCGGGGGGTGTACAGCCCCAGCATTTT	CASSYSGGVQPQHF
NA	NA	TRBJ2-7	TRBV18	TGTGCCAGCTCACGTCGTAGCGGTACCTACGAGCAGTACTTC	CASSRRSGTYEQYF
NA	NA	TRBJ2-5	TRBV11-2	TGTGCCAGCACCTTACCGGGTCGAGAGACCCAGTACTTC	CASTLPGRETQYF
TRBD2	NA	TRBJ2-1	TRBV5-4	TGTGCCAGCAGTCCCCCAGCGGGGGCCGATGATTACAATGAGCAGTTCTTC	CASSPPAGADDYNEQFF
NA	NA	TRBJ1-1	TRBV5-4	TGTGCCAGCAGCTTAGATCCGGGCCGGAGTATGAACACTGAAGCTTTCTTT	CASSLDPGRSMNTEAFF